This T cell receptor beta chain was documented in a study of blood T cell repertoires in COVID-19 (dated by TCRdb to 2020 to 2022). The study in broad terms: The collaborator samples originated in the United States, Italy and Spain and spanned the acute and convalescent phases of COVID-19. Where HLA class I and class II types were available, the types were taken from metadata supplied by the sample provider, not from assay-based typing. Subjects who had been exposed to COVID-19, were actively infected with it, or had recovered from it provided the deeply sampled blood TCRbeta repertoires that made up the dataset. The samples were drawn from the first 160 participants of the ongoing ImmuneRACE study and from 1,254 subjects provided by 6 global collaborators. A de-identified subject ID, COVID-19 status, age in years and sex were almost always included in the sample metadata. The repertoires were released in a freely available public database meant as a resource for research on the immune response to SARS-CoV-2. The prospective study material was composed of cDNA or gDNA derived from T cells, B-cell-depleted T cells, or PBMCs. On the study overall, not on this receptor specifically: The amount of clinical and demographic metadata varied by source and participant and was provided uncurated.

Turning to this clone: There is no known antigen for this receptor. Base qualities are not at hand, and no much larger clone is one base apart.

CDR1 LNHDA and CDR2 SQIVND are derived from the germline V gene (reference sequence). Its CDR3 holds 14 amino acids, cysteine through phenylalanine. CDR3 DNA is the only sequence kept; it has 42 bases, read in frame from the first base. V is pared back by 3 bases and J by 4 bases, with 13 bases lying between the germline termini. Collaborating institutions collected whole blood in K2EDTA tubes following their own protocols. For TCRbeta analysis, collaborators shipped samples as frozen whole blood, isolated PBMCs, or DNA extracted from either of those sample types. TCRbeta CDR3 regions were amplified from genomic DNA by means of the immunoSEQ Assay, a bias-controlled multiplex PCR. In the paper's pipeline: Nucleated cell counts per sample were estimated from amplification of reference gene primers within the assay. To quantify the absolute abundance of each unique TCRbeta CDR3 rearrangement, sequence reads were collapsed and filtered. For each sample, productive Simpson clonality was calculated as the square root of Simpson's diversity index across productive rearrangements. TCRdb obtained this table from immuneACCESS and retained in-frame rearrangements with V and J assigned. These tables miss some clones; where compared with another copy, unresolved V genes account for less than half of the shortfall, and the remainder is unexplained. That table furnishes V, J and clone size, whereas the DNA furnished D and trimming. The sample table records 84,000 or so clones; nearly 90% of these occur just once. The top ten clonotypes cover 7.3% of the sample.

The clonotype was recovered from a man between 65 and 79 years old with acute or convalescent COVID-19. Material: peripheral blood. The chain joins TRBV19 to TRBJ2-7, with TRBD1 perhaps the D gene, on 5 matching bases. The DNA reads TGTGCCAGTAGTATCGGCCAGGGTGGTTACGAGCAGTACTTC. Translated, this is CASSIGQGGYEQYF. With all but the CDR3 taken from the reference TRBV19 and TRBJ2-7 genes, the full variable domain is: DGGITQSPKYLFRKEGQNVTLSCEQNLNHDAMYWYRQDPGQGLRLIYYSQIVNDFQKGDIAEGYSVSREKKESFPLTVTSAQKNPTAFYLCASSIGQGGYEQYFGPGTRLTVT.